The 13 T cell receptor beta chains below were found in one sample sequenced in a study of blood T cell repertoires in COVID-19. The method was immunoSEQ multiplex PCR; TCRdb's version includes in-frame clones alone and lacks a portion of them. The sample shows 220,000 or so clones, roughly 80% of them seen only once. Source material: peripheral blood. The receptor set was obtained from a woman aged 70-85 years with acute or convalescent COVID-19.

The chain carries TRBV27 and TRBJ1-2, with a tentative D call TRBD1 (6 bases). Looked up from germline, CDR1 is MNHEY and CDR2 is SMNVEV (reference sequence). Between the trimmed V and J ends, which lost 5 bases and 4 bases, there was a span of 20 bases. The CDR3 is 16 residues long. The CDR3 DNA reads TGTGCCAGCAGTCCGCAAGGGGGGGAGCTACCCTATGGCTACACCTTC. It yields the protein CASSPQGGELPYGYTF.

The chain employs TRBV2 and TRBJ2-1; 8 positions match TRBD2. Trimming took 10 bases from V and 7 from J; bases not matched to a gene: 12. There are 14 residues in the CDR3. From germline, CDR1 is SNHLY and CDR2 FYNNEI. CDR3: CATVSGTGNNEQFF. The CDR3 nucleotides read TGTGCCACAGTTAGCGGGACTGGTAATAATGAGCAGTTCTTC.

This clone was counted once. The chain uses TRBV3-1 (or the pseudogene TRBV3-2) and TRBJ1-1, with 9 bases identical to TRBD1. CDR3 length: 15 amino acids. The V segment lost 4 bases and the J segment 5 bases; nucleotides outside the gene matches: 8. Per germline, CDR1 LGHDT and CDR2 YNNKEL (reference sequence). Here the CDR3 reads CASSRPGQGQTEAFF. CDR3 DNA sequence: TGTGCCAGCAGCCGCCCGGGACAGGGTCAAACTGAAGCTTTCTTT.

CDR3 bases: TGTGCCAGCAGGGGTGAGGGCGGCACTGAAGCTTTCTTT. This gives the protein CASRGEGGTEAFF. V and J are TRBV7-3 and TRBJ1-1; no clear D. The CDR3 extends over 13 amino acids. Germline CDR1 is SGHTA and CDR2 is FQGTGA. Trimming removed 6 bases from V and 4 bases from J, with 12 bases in between.

This clone is a singleton in its sample. The V gene is TRBV5-1, the J gene TRBJ2-1, with unresolved D. The CDR3 is made up of 11 amino acids. CDR1 is SGHRS and CDR2 is YFSETQ in the germline V gene. The ends were cut back, 1 base at V and 7 bases at J, with 3 bases in the middle. In nucleotides, the CDR3 is TGCGCCAGCAGCTTGTATAATGAGCAGTTCTTC. Protein product: CASSLYNEQFF.

J is TRBJ2-7 and V is TRBV7-2, with 8 bases identical to TRBD1. Per germline, CDR1 SGHTA and CDR2 FQGNSA. This CDR3 is 16 amino acids long. J lost 0 bases, V lost 5 bases, and 9 bases had no gene match. The CDR3 region is CASSPTGVPGSYEQYF. In DNA form, the CDR3 reads TGTGCCAGCAGCCCGACAGGGGTGCCCGGCTCCTACGAGCAGTACTTC.

As DNA, the CDR3 is TGTGCCAGCAGCCATAGCGGGAGGATGAACGAGCAGTACTTC. It specifies CASSHSGRMNEQYF. The genes are TRBV11-2 and TRBJ2-7; 10 bases are shared with TRBD2. V dropped 5 bases and J dropped 5; count of bases not matched to a gene: 6. This CDR3 is 14 amino acids long. The germline V gene encodes CDR1 SGHAT and CDR2 FQNNGV.

J is TRBJ1-1 and V is TRBV3-1 (or the pseudogene TRBV3-2); no definite D call. The CDR3 is made up of 13 amino acids. CDR1 is LGHDT, CDR2 YNNKEL, per germline (reference sequence). The V end was cut by 4 bases, the J end by 11 bases, with 17 bases between. The CDR3 loop reads CASSPWKAGEAFF. As DNA, the CDR3 is TGTGCCAGCAGCCCCTGGAAGGCAGGTGAGGCTTTCTTT.

The sample holds a few counts of this clone. The CDR3 coding sequence is TGTGCCAGCAGTTTGGGGACAGGTGCGGGGTCACCCCTCCACTTT. The encoded protein is CASSLGTGAGSPLHF. This chain uses TRBV27 with TRBJ1-6, with TRBD1 identical over 8 bases. Germline V gene data show CDR1 as MNHEY and CDR2 as SMNVEV (reference sequence). The CDR3 sequence is 15 residues long. With 3 bases clipped from V and 10 bases from J, the junction kept 8 bases outside the gene matches.

The chain recombines TRBV9 with TRBJ2-3; the D gene is possibly TRBD1 (6 bases). Per germline, CDR1 SGDLS and CDR2 YYNGEE. V was clipped by 2 bases and J by 0 bases, with 13 bases between them. This CDR3 has 16 amino acids. As DNA, the CDR3 is TGTGCCAGCAGCGTTATGGACAGCCCTAGCACAGATACGCAGTATTTT. Amino acid sequence: CASSVMDSPSTDTQYF.

The chain has TRBV24-1 and TRBJ1-5; 11 nucleotides agree with TRBD1. Germline CDR1 and CDR2: KGHDR and SFDVKD. The CDR3 spans 17 residues. Losses at the gene ends were 3 bases for V and 4 bases for J; bases not matched to a gene: 7. In DNA, the CDR3 is TGTGCCACCAGTGATACCCCCGGGACAGGGGGGAATCAGCCCCAGCATTTT. This encodes CATSDTPGTGGNQPQHF.

The V gene is TRBV2, the J gene TRBJ1-1; a weak D match, TRBD1 (5 bases). CDR1 and CDR2 (germline): SNHLY, FYNNEI. The CDR3 has 15 residues. V gave up 2 bases and J gave up 0 bases, with 10 bases separating them. The CDR3 loop reads CASSELEGVNTEAFF. In DNA, the CDR3 is TGTGCCAGCAGTGAACTGGAAGGGGTGAACACTGAAGCTTTCTTT.

The rearrangement uses TRBV10-3 and TRBJ1-4, with 8 nucleotides matching TRBD1. In germline, CDR1 is ENHRY, CDR2 SYGVKD. The V segment lost 4 bases and the J segment 7 bases; nucleotides outside the gene matches: 8. The CDR3 consists of 15 residues. This chain's CDR3 is CAISASDREGEKLFF. The CDR3 DNA reads as TGTGCCATCAGTGCTTCGGACAGGGAAGGTGAAAAACTGTTTTTT.